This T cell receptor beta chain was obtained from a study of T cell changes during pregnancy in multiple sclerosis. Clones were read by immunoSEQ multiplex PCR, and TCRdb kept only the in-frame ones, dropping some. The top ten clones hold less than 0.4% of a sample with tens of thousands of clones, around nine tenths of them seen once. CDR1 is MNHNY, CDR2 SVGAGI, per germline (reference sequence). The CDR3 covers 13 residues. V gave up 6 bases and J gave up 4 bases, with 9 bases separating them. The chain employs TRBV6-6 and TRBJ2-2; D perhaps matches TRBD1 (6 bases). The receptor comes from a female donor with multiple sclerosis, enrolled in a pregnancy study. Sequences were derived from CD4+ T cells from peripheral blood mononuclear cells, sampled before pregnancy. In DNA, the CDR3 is TGTGCCAGCAGCCACAGGGTCACCGGGGAGCTGTTTTTT. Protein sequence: CASSHRVTGELFF.